The 31 T cell receptor beta chains below come from one sample, sequenced in a study of cytomegalovirus exposure and HLA in healthy donors. Vbeta (60) and Jbeta (13) primers were used in the PCR. Produced via immunoSEQ multiplex PCR; TCRdb's table is partial and in-frame only. The profile shows around 150,000 clones, approximately 72% of them singletons. What was sequenced was PBMCs. The receptors were gathered from a man aged 40-49 years in good health and CMV-seropositive.

The V call is TRBV11-2, the J call TRBJ2-1; 13 nucleotides agree with TRBD2. V lost 2 bases, J lost 7 bases, and 2 bases stayed unmatched. The CDR3 consists of 15 residues. Germline V gene sequence: CDR1 SGHAT, CDR2 FQNNGV. The CDR3 here is CASSLTTSGGNEQFF. CDR3 DNA: TGTGCCAGCAGCTTAACGACTAGCGGGGGGAATGAGCAGTTCTTC.

The chain carries TRBV4-3 and TRBJ2-4, with D possibly matching TRBD2 (7 bases). V lost 2 bases to trimming and J lost 8 bases, with 22 bases between them. Germline V gene sequence: CDR1 LGHNA, CDR2 YSLEER. The CDR3 contains 17 residues. This chain's CDR3 is CASSQSGGGHVGDIQYF. The CDR3 coding sequence is TGCGCCAGCAGCCAAAGTGGGGGGGGGCACGTGGGAGACATTCAGTACTTC.

The rearrangement links TRBV7-3 to TRBJ2-3; tentatively, D is TRBD2 (7 bases). CDR1 is SGHTA, CDR2 FQGTGA, per germline. Trimming removed 1 base from V and 4 bases from J, with 9 bases in between. This CDR3 has 14 amino acids. The CDR3 protein is CASSLKGGADTQYF. DNA of the CDR3: TGTGCCAGCAGCTTAAAGGGGGGGGCAGATACGCAGTATTTT.

The chain is built from TRBV4-2 and TRBJ2-3; 11 bases map to TRBD2. With V trimmed by 4 bases and J by 0 bases, 21 bases remained unmatched. This CDR3 contains 22 residues. Germline V gene lookup returns CDR1 LGHNA and CDR2 YNFKEQ. CDR3 sequence (DNA): TGTGCCAGCAGCCCCCACCCCCGCCGGAGCCTAGCGGGGGGCACAAGCACAGATACGCAGTATTTT. The encoded protein is CASSPHPRRSLAGGTSTDTQYF.

The chain employs TRBV4-3 and TRBJ2-7; TRBD1 matches at 9 bases. The CDR3 sequence is 14 residues long. Germline CDR1 reads LGHNA; CDR2 reads YSLEER. The V gene end was trimmed by 6 bases and the J gene end by 4 bases; junction bases not matched to a gene: 7. The CDR3 DNA follows: TGCGCCAGCAGTATGAACAGGGGGCCGTACGAGCAGTACTTC. It yields the protein CASSMNRGPYEQYF.

V usage is TRBV5-1 and J usage is TRBJ2-1; 7 bases agree with TRBD2. Per the germline V gene, CDR1 is SGHRS and CDR2 is YFSETQ. There are 13 residues in the CDR3. Germline trimming cut 1 base from V and 7 bases from J; bases unmatched to any gene: 2. The CDR3 DNA reads TGCGCCAGCAGCTTGTCGCGGGGGAATGAGCAGTTCTTC. It specifies CASSLSRGNEQFF.

The V call is TRBV4-2, the J call TRBJ1-4; D might be TRBD1 (6 bases). Trimming took 0 bases from V and 15 from J, leaving 14 bases between them. Germline values: CDR1 LGHNA, CDR2 YNFKEQ. The CDR3 is 13 amino acids. The CDR3 DNA reads TGTGCCAGCAGCCAAGAGGGTCAGGGGTTGATGTTTTTT. This codes for CASSQEGQGLMFF.

The rearrangement joins TRBV5-5 to TRBJ1-6; 9 positions agree with TRBD1. This CDR3 is 20 amino acids long. Germline values: CDR1 SGHKS, CDR2 YYEKEE (reference sequence). Germline trimming cut 6 bases from V and 0 bases from J; bases unmatched to any gene: 16. The chain's CDR3 is CASTSPLGQGRSSYNSPLHF. The CDR3, as DNA: TGTGCCAGCACTTCCCCCCTGGGACAGGGTAGGAGCTCCTATAATTCACCCCTCCACTTT.

The chain carries TRBV19 and TRBJ1-5, with D hard to call. CDR1 is LNHDA, CDR2 SQIVND, per germline (reference sequence). The CDR3 consists of 14 residues. Trimming took off 5 bases at V and 2 bases at J, with 10 bases between the two ends. For the CDR3, the DNA is TGTGCCAGTAGTCTAGGACTGCGCAATCAGCCCCAGCATTTT. Its translation: CASSLGLRNQPQHF. The variable domain in full, with the rest retrieved from reference TRBV19 and TRBJ1-5, is DGGITQSPKYLFRKEGQNVTLSCEQNLNHDAMYWYRQDPGQGLRLIYYSQIVNDFQKGDIAEGYSVSREKKESFPLTVTSAQKNPTAFYLCASSLGLRNQPQHFGDGTRLSIL.

This clone was detected a few times. The chain combines TRBV6-6 with TRBJ2-2; 8 nucleotides agree with TRBD2. Germline-derived CDR1 and CDR2 are MNHNY and SVGAGI (reference sequence). CDR3 size: 15 residues. V lost 5 bases to trimming and J lost 1 base; unmatched junction nucleotides: 3. The DNA for the CDR3 is TGTGCCAGCAGTCAAACTAGCGGGAACACCGGGGAGCTGTTTTTT. Its protein is CASSQTSGNTGELFF.

The genes are TRBV4-3 and TRBJ2-7; TRBD1 might be the D (6 bases). From germline, CDR1 is LGHNA and CDR2 YSLEER. The CDR3 runs 15 residues. V was cut by 0 bases and J by 3 bases, with 12 bases left in between. CDR3 loop: CASSQDRTEYYEQYF. The CDR3 DNA sequence: TGCGCCAGCAGCCAAGATCGGACAGAGTACTACGAGCAGTACTTC.

The chain combines TRBV4-3 with TRBJ2-7, with TRBD1 as a possible D gene (5 bases). There are 14 residues in the CDR3. Germline lookup yields CDR1 LGHNA and CDR2 YSLEER. Trimming stripped 0 bases from V and 4 bases from J, with 10 bases between. The CDR3 DNA follows: TGCGCCAGCAGCCAAGATCGAAGGGGTTACGAGCAGTACTTC. Its translation is CASSQDRRGYEQYF.

This chain connects TRBV6-1 to TRBJ2-2; TRBD2 matches 9 bases. Germline CDR1 reads MNHNS; CDR2 reads SASEGT. The CDR3 totals 14 residues. The junction had 6 bases not matched to a gene; V was cut back by 6 bases and J by 7 bases. This CDR3 reads CASRTGLAVGELFF. The CDR3 DNA follows: TGTGCCAGCAGGACGGGACTAGCTGTCGGGGAGCTGTTTTTT.

The V gene is TRBV5-6, the J gene TRBJ1-2; TRBD1 matches at 7 bases. The germline V gene has CDR1 SGHDT and CDR2 YYEEEE. The CDR3 spans 14 residues. V was pared by 1 base and J by 7 bases, with 7 bases of the junction left unmatched. Written as DNA, the CDR3 is TGTGCCAGCAGCTTGTTGACAGGGTCCGTTGGCTACACCTTC. It encodes CASSLLTGSVGYTF.

This clone was found a few times. The chain joins TRBV19 to TRBJ1-6; 7 bases are shared with TRBD1. With 6 bases clipped from V and 7 bases from J, the junction kept 6 bases outside the gene matches. In germline, CDR1 is LNHDA, CDR2 SQIVND (reference sequence). The CDR3 is 14 residues long. In DNA, the CDR3 is TGTGCCAGTAGGTTACAGGGGAACAATTCACCCCTCCACTTT. It yields the protein CASRLQGNNSPLHF. Based on the CDR3 plus reference TRBV19 and TRBJ1-6, the full variable domain is DGGITQSPKYLFRKEGQNVTLSCEQNLNHDAMYWYRQDPGQGLRLIYYSQIVNDFQKGDIAEGYSVSREKKESFPLTVTSAQKNPTAFYLCASRLQGNNSPLHFGNGTRLTVT.

This chain links TRBV5-4 with TRBJ2-5; TRBD2 might be the D (5 bases). The CDR3 spans 13 residues. In germline, CDR1 is SGHNT, CDR2 YYREEE (reference sequence). V lost 4 bases to trimming and J lost 4 bases, with 11 bases between them. Here the CDR3 reads CASSTQGGETQYF. In DNA, the CDR3 is TGTGCCAGCAGCACCCAAGGAGGAGAGACCCAGTACTTC.

The chain employs TRBV6-6 and TRBJ1-1; TRBD1 might be the D (6 bases). The germline V and J ends were trimmed by 5 bases and 5 bases, with 6 bases remaining between them. Per the germline V gene, CDR1 is MNHNY and CDR2 is SVGAGI (reference sequence). The length of the CDR3 is 11 residues. The CDR3 reads CASSQGTEAFF. For the CDR3, the DNA is TGTGCCAGCAGTCAGGGGACTGAAGCTTTCTTT.

V and J are TRBV5-4 and TRBJ2-1; possible D gene TRBD1, 5 bases. Germline CDR1 SGHNT, CDR2 YYREEE (reference sequence). V lost 0 bases to trimming and J lost 0 bases, with 10 bases between them. CDR3 length: 16 amino acids. The CDR3 nucleotides are TGTGCCAGCAGCTTGGGGGGCCTACCCTCCTACAATGAGCAGTTCTTC. It codes for CASSLGGLPSYNEQFF.

The chain joins TRBV5-4 to TRBJ1-2, with 7 bases lining up with TRBD1. The length of the CDR3 is 15 residues. J lost 4 bases, V lost 0 bases, and 6 bases had no gene match. Germline loops: CDR1 SGHNT, CDR2 YYREEE (reference sequence). This chain's CDR3 is CASSLAQGGTYGYTF. CDR3 sequence (DNA): TGTGCCAGCAGCTTGGCCCAAGGGGGCACCTATGGCTACACCTTC. The whole variable domain, remainder taken from reference TRBV5-4 and TRBJ1-2, is ETGVTQSPTHLIKTRGQQVTLRCSSQSGHNTVSWYQQALGQGPQFIFQYYREEENGRGNFPPRFSGLQFPNYSSELNVNALELDDSALYLCASSLAQGGTYGYTFGSGTRLTVV.

This clone was observed a handful of times. V gene TRBV6-5 combines with J gene TRBJ1-2; 8 nucleotides match TRBD1. CDR1 and CDR2 (germline): MNHEY, SVGAGI. The V gene end was trimmed by 6 bases and the J gene end by 9 bases; junction bases not matched to a gene: 12. CDR3 length equals 14 residues. The DNA of the CDR3 is TGTGCCAGCAGCAATCCGGGACAGGTGACGAGCTACACCTTC. It encodes CASSNPGQVTSYTF.

The rearrangement uses TRBV11-2 and TRBJ2-5; a possible D gene is TRBD2 (7 bases). Germline assignment: CDR1 SGHAT and CDR2 FQNNGV. V lost 1 base and J 5 bases, leaving 14 bases between the germline ends. The CDR3 covers 15 residues. As DNA, the CDR3 is TGTGCCAGCAGCTTAGGAGGGGGGAGGGCGGAGACCCAGTACTTC. This gives the protein CASSLGGGRAETQYF.

This clone was counted only a few times. The V call is TRBV7-3, the J call TRBJ1-2; D not resolved. In germline, CDR1 is SGHTA, CDR2 FQGTGA. CDR3 length equals 19 residues. Trimming took 3 bases from V and 4 from J, leaving 27 bases between them. The CDR3 coding sequence is TGTGCCAGCAGCTTGCTCCTTTCGCAGGAGGAGATGCGGACCTATGGCTACACCTTC. Residues: CASSLLLSQEEMRTYGYTF.

In the case of this clone: At the DNA level, this CDR3 is encoded by other sequences in the same sample as well. This chain connects TRBV5-4 to TRBJ2-3, with D possibly TRBD1 on 5 matching bases. CDR1 is SGHNT, CDR2 YYREEE, per germline (reference sequence). The CDR3 spans 14 residues. With 0 bases removed from V and 2 bases from J, the gap between germline ends came to 7 bases. The CDR3 region has the DNA TGTGCCAGCAGCTTGGGGGGCTCCACAGATACGCAGTATTTT. This codes for CASSLGGSTDTQYF.

The chain couples TRBV7-2 to TRBJ1-5, with a weak D call TRBD1 (6 bases). The CDR3 covers 16 residues. V was clipped by 5 bases and J by 1 base, with 15 bases between them. From germline, CDR1 is SGHTA and CDR2 FQGNSA. The CDR3: CASSAWGGESNQPQHF. CDR3 nucleotide sequence: TGTGCCAGCAGCGCGTGGGGGGGCGAGAGCAATCAGCCCCAGCATTTT.

In regard to this clone: Compared with germline, one end of the junction differs, possibly owing to a read error. The CDR3 spells CSSSRGGIRYSGELFF. The CDR3 DNA reads TGTTCCAGCAGCCGAGGGGGAATCCGGTATAGCGGGGAGCTGTTTTTT. The J gene is TRBJ2-2, the V gene TRBV7-3, with D maybe TRBD1 (6 bases). There are 16 residues in the CDR3. CDR1 is SGHTA and CDR2 is FQGTGA in the germline V gene.

Regarding this clone: The sample holds other DNA sequences that translate to the same CDR3. DNA of the CDR3: TGTGCCAGCAGTGATCTTGTGAGGAACACTGAAGCTTTCTTT. Translating it yields CASSDLVRNTEAFF. The V and J genes are TRBV2 and TRBJ1-1; D is unclear. The CDR3 totals 14 residues. The germline V gene has CDR1 SNHLY and CDR2 FYNNEI. Deletions cut 3 bases from V and 1 base from J, with 9 bases between. The variable domain in full, with the rest retrieved from reference TRBV2 and TRBJ1-1, is EPEVTQTPSHQVTQMGQEVILRCVPISNHLYFYWYRQILGQKVEFLVSFYNNEISEKSEIFDDQFSVERPDGSNFTLKIRSTKLEDSAMYFCASSDLVRNTEAFFGQGTRLTVV.

The chain carries TRBV9 and TRBJ1-1; unclear D gene. In germline, CDR1 is SGDLS, CDR2 YYNGEE. CDR3 length: 15 amino acids. Trimming pared 0 bases from V and 3 bases from J, leaving 12 bases between. The CDR3 reads CASSVGTDRHTEAFF. As DNA, the CDR3 is TGTGCCAGCAGCGTAGGCACAGATAGACACACTGAAGCTTTCTTT.

The CDR3 DNA follows: TGTGCCATCAGTGAGTCGAGTAGTTATGATGGCTACACCTTC. Encoded protein: CAISESSSYDGYTF. This chain uses TRBV10-3 with TRBJ1-2; D unclear. Trimming cost V 0 bases and J 6 bases, with 11 bases left between them. In germline, CDR1 is ENHRY, CDR2 SYGVKD. This CDR3 is built from 14 residues.

This sequence joins TRBV5-1 and TRBJ2-5, with D uncertain. V lost 4 bases and J 4 bases, leaving 11 bases between the germline ends. CDR3 size: 13 residues. Germline-derived CDR1 and CDR2 are SGHRS and YFSETQ. CDR3 bases: TGCGCCAGCAGCCCCTCGGGTGCAGAGACCCAGTACTTC. It translates to CASSPSGAETQYF.

The CDR3 sequence: CASSLEGTQGGEQYF. The CDR3 nucleotides read TGCGCCAGCAGCTTGGAGGGCACCCAGGGTGGCGAGCAGTACTTC. This chain joins TRBV5-1 and TRBJ2-5, with D maybe TRBD1 (5 bases). TRBJ2-7 explains the end of the DNA better; the J call may be wrong. Germline loops: CDR1 SGHRS, CDR2 YFSETQ. The CDR3 sequence is 15 residues long.

The rearrangement uses TRBV9 and TRBJ2-2; tentatively, D is TRBD1 (6 bases). Per germline, CDR1 SGDLS and CDR2 YYNGEE. The CDR3 spans 15 residues. Trimming cost V 2 bases and J 4 bases, with 12 bases left between them. CDR3 nucleotides: TGTGCCAGCAGCGTCGGGACACTTGGCACCGGGGAGCTGTTTTTT. Its translation is CASSVGTLGTGELFF.